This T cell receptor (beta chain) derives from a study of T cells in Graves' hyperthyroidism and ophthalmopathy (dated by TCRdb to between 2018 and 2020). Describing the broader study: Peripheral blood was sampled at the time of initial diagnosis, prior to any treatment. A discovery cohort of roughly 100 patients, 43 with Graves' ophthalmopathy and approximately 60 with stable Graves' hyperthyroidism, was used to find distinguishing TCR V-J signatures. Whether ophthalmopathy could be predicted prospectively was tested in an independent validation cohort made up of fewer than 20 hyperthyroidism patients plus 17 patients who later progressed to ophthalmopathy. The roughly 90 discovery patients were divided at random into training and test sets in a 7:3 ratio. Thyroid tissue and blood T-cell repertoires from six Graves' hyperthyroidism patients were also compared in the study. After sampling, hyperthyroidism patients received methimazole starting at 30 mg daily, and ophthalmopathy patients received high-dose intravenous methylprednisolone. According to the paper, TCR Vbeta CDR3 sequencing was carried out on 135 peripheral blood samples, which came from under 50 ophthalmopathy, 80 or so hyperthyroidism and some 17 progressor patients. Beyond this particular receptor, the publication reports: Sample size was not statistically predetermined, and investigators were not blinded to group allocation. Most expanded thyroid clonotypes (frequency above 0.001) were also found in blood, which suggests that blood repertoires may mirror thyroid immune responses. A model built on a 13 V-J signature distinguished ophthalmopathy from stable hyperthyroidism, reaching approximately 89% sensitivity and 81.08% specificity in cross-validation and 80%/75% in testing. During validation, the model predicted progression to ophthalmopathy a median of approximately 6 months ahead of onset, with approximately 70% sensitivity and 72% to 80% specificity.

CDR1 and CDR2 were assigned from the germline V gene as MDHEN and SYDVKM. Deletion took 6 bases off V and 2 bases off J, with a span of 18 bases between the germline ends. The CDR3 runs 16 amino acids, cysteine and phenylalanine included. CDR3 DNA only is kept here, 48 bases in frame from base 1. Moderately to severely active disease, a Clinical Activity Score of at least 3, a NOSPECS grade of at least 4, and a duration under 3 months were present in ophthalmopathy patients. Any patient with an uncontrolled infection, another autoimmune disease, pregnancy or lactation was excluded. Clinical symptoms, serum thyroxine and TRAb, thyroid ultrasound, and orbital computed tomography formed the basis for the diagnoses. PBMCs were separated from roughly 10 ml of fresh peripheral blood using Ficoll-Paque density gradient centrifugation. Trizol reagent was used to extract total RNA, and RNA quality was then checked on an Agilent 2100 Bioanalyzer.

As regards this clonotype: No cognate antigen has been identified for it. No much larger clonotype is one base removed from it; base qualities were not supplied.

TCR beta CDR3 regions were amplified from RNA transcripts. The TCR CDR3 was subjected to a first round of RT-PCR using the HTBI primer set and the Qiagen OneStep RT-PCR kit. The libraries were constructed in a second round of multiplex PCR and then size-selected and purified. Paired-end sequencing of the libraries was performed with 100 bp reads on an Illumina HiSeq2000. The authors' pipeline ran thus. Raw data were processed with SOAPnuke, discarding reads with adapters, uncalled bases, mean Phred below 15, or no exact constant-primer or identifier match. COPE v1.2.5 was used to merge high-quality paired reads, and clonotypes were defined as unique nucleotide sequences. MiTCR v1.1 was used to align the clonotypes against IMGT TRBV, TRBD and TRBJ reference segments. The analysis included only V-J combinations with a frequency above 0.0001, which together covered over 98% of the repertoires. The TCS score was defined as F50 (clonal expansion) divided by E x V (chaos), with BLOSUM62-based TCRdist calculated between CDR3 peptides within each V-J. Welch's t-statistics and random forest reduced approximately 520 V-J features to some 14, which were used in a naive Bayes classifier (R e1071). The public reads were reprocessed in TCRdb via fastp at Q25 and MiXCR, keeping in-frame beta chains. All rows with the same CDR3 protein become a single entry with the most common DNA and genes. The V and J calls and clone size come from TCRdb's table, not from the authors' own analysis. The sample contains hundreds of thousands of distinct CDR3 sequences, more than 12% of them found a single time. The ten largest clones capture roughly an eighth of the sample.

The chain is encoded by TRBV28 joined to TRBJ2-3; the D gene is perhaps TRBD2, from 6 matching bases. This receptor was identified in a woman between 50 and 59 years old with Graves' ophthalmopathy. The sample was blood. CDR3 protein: CASSQTRSLYTDTQYF. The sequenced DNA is TGTGCCAGCAGCCAGACTAGGAGTTTATACACAGATACGCAGTATTTT.